Below are 10 T cell receptor beta chains sequenced from a single sample in a study of T cell repertoires in cytomegalovirus infection. Their specific antigens are unknown. TCRdb used MiXCR to reprocess the reads, holding one entry per CDR3 protein. The sample holds 200,000 or so distinct CDR3 sequences; 35% to 45% are singletons and the top ten take 55% to 60%. Sequenced material: CD8+ T cells from cultured PBMCs, taken from culture after CMV antigen stimulation. The origin of the receptors is a human donor in good health (CMV status not recorded). Some clones in this sample may be carry-over from other donors' samples.

Concerning this clonotype: A much larger clonotype is one base distant, so this may be a read error. This chain joins TRBV7-3 and TRBJ1-1, with D maybe TRBD1 (5 bases). This CDR3 has 14 amino acids. Per the germline V gene, CDR1 is SGHTA and CDR2 is FQGTGA. Deletions cut 5 bases from V and 6 bases from J, with 16 bases between. CDR3 in amino acids: CASSPRPGAPEAFF. In nucleotides, the CDR3 is TGTGCCAGCAGCCCGCGCCCCGGGGCCCCTGAAGCTTTCTTT.

This clonotype was detected a few times. This rearrangement joins TRBV7-2 to TRBJ1-4, with 10 bases lining up with TRBD1. The ends lost 5 bases at V and 7 bases at J; junction bases unmatched: 7. The CDR3 is made up of 15 amino acids. Germline-derived CDR1 and CDR2 are SGHTA and FQGNSA. The CDR3 sequence: CASSQPGTGVEKLFF. In nucleotides, the CDR3 is TGTGCCAGCAGCCAGCCCGGGACAGGGGTTGAAAAACTGTTTTTT.

J is TRBJ1-2 and V is TRBV12-3 or TRBV12-4; D possibly corresponds to TRBD1 (5 bases). There are 11 residues in the CDR3. V lost 3 bases and J 7 bases, leaving 6 bases between the germline ends. The CDR3: CASSFGGGYTF. The DNA for the CDR3 is TGTGCCAGCAGTTTCGGGGGTGGCTACACCTTC.

This clonotype was detected a few times. V usage is TRBV11-2 and J usage is TRBJ2-6; D ambiguous. Germline values: CDR1 SGHAT, CDR2 FQNNGV. The CDR3 is made up of 15 amino acids. With 8 bases removed from V and 4 bases from J, the gap between germline ends came to 15 bases. The CDR3: CASPPPHAGANVLTF. CDR3 nucleotide sequence: TGTGCCAGCCCCCCACCTCACGCAGGGGCCAACGTCCTGACTTTC.

This rearrangement joins TRBV12-5 to TRBJ1-6; maybe TRBD1 (6 bases). Trimming shortened V by 1 base and J by 5 bases, and 15 bases separated the two germline ends. CDR1 is LGHNT, CDR2 FRNRAP, per germline. The CDR3 has 17 residues. CDR3 DNA: TGTGCTAGTGGTTTGGCAATTCTACGACAGGATAATTCACCCCTCCACTTT. Translated: CASGLAILRQDNSPLHF.

The chain recombines TRBV27 with TRBJ1-5; possibly TRBD1 for D (5 bases). V lost 6 bases and J lost 2, with 5 bases in between. The germline CDR1 and CDR2 sequences are MNHEY and SMNVEV (reference sequence). This CDR3 region has 12 residues. This chain's CDR3 is CASRTGNQPQHF. The CDR3 region has the DNA TGTGCCAGCAGGACAGGCAATCAGCCCCAGCATTTT.

The CDR3 sequence: CASSIVRDGPPHEQYF. The DNA for the CDR3 is TGTGCCAGTAGTATAGTCCGGGACGGTCCTCCCCACGAGCAGTACTTC. The chain links TRBV19 to TRBJ2-7; D possibly matches TRBD1 or TRBD2 (5 bases each). The CDR3 contains 16 residues. Per the germline V gene, CDR1 is LNHDA and CDR2 is SQIVND (reference sequence). V lost 1 base, J lost 5 bases, and 18 bases lay in between.

The table lists this clonotype with a few counts. This chain uses TRBV3-1 with TRBJ2-1; 12 bases line up with TRBD2. Per the germline V gene, CDR1 is LGHDT and CDR2 is YNNKEL (reference sequence). The ends lost 3 bases at V and 0 bases at J; junction bases unmatched: 6. The CDR3 is 18 amino acids. The CDR3 is CASSQLGLAGSSYNEQFF. CDR3 in DNA: TGTGCCAGCAGCCAGTTAGGACTAGCGGGGAGCTCCTACAATGAGCAGTTCTTC.

CDR3 bases: TGTGCCAGCAGCTTTGTACAGGGGAGAGAGACCCAGTACTTC. This gives the protein CASSFVQGRETQYF. The chain links TRBV7-6 to TRBJ2-5, with 7 bases lining up with TRBD1. The J segment lost 4 bases and the V segment lost 3 bases, leaving 5 bases of the junction unmatched. Germline loops: CDR1 SGHVS, CDR2 FNYEAQ. The length of the CDR3 is 14 residues.

V usage is TRBV7-2 and J usage is TRBJ2-1; TRBD2 might be the D (5 bases). This CDR3 is 13 amino acids long. V gave up 2 bases and J gave up 12 bases, with 14 bases separating them. The V gene's germline CDR1 is SGHTA and CDR2 FQGNSA. The CDR3 bases are TGTGCCAGCAGCTTACCCGAACTAGATGTGCAGTTCTTC. Encoded protein: CASSLPELDVQFF.